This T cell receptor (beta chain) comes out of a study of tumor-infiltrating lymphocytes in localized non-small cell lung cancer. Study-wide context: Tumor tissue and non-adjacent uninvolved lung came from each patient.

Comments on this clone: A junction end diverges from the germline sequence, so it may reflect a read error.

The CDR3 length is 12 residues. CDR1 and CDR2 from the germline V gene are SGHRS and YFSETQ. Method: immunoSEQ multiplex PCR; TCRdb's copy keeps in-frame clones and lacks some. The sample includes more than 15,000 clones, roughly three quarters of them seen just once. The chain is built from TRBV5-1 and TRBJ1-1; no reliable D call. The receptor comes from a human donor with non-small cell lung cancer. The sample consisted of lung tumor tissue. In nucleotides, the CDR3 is TGCGCCAGCAGCTTGGGGAACACTGGAGCTTTCTTT. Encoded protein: CASSLGNTGAFF. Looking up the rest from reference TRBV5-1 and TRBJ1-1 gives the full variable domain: KAGVTQTPRYLIKTRGQQVTLSCSPISGHRSVSWYQQTPGQGLQFLFEYFSETQRNKGNFPGRFSGRQFSNSRSEMNVSTLELGDSALYLCASSLGNTGAFFGQGTRLTVV.